These T cell receptor beta chains were read from a single sample in a study of shared clonotypes between healthy human individuals. Produced via immunoSEQ multiplex PCR; TCRdb's table is partial and in-frame only. In the table there are under 850,000 clones, approximately 92% of which are singletons. Sequencing was done on a sample of naive CD8+ T cells sorted from blood. The receptors were gathered from a man aged 25-40 years in good health. The CDR3 runs from the conserved cysteine through the conserved F or W. Only some rows state a clone size, as once, few, many or a class for expanded clones.

v_call clone_size cdr3_aa
TRBV4-2 once CASSQLQGTKVTEAFF
TRBV4-3 - CASSNSPGTVNTEAFF
TRBV18 - CASSPPMREPDTGELFF
TRBV11-1 - CASSHPDSYEQYF
TRBV2 - CAVRTGSYEQYF
TRBV29-1 - CSSALTGGKGDTQYF
TRBV28 - CASSPTTDRRDTEAFF
TRBV27 - CASSFLGNEQFF
TRBV6-1 - CASLGGEEGYEQYF
TRBV25-1 - CASSAYYEQYF
TRBV7-8 - CASSQGRVATNEKLFF
TRBV27 - CASSSGGVMEQFF
TRBV15 - CATSPASAGGFTDTQYF
TRBV7-4 - CASTDPGLAGILYEQYF
TRBV5-8 - CASSTSMVQFF
TRBV5-1 - CASSLLGRTDTQYF
TRBV10-3 - CAISESTSGRGTDTQYF
TRBV18 few CASSPPPLQGGYTF
TRBV5-1 - CASSLVGTQAYEQYF
TRBV9 once CASSTGTGGYGELFF
TRBV29-1 once CSGGQGRASKENTEAFF
TRBV19 - CASSIMGGGQYNEQFF
TRBV4-2 - CASSQGSRRGGSTDTQYF
TRBV27 - CASSLWGSNTEAFF
TRBV6-4 - CASSGTSGRNSYNEQFF
TRBV7-9 - CASRDLRGSETQYF
TRBV4-1 - CASSQDPSYGYTF
TRBV10-3 - CAISESMTRSTDTQYF
TRBV9 - CASSGDSSSYNEQFF
TRBV7-9 - CASSSPGGAFTGELFF
TRBV15 - CATSRDGGSNEKLFF
TRBV13 once CASSFRDSYLEQYF
TRBV10-3 - CAISDAGGVNGELFF
TRBV11-3 - CASSSQGLAAFNEQFF
TRBV6-1 - CASRDWQGYGNTIYF
TRBV9 few CASSAWDRTTDTQYF
TRBV27 - CASRSAGAYEQYF